This is a list of T cell receptor beta chains from one sample in a study of T cell changes during pregnancy in multiple sclerosis. Profiling relied on immunoSEQ multiplex PCR, and the TCRdb table lists in-frame clones only, not all of them. The sample shows over 25,000 clones, about 89% of them seen only once. The sample here was CD8+ T cells from peripheral blood mononuclear cells, taken before pregnancy. The source is a female donor with multiple sclerosis, enrolled in a pregnancy study. The CDR3 runs from the conserved cysteine through the conserved F or W. Each record gives: D gene, J gene, V gene, clone size, CDR3 length, CDR3 DNA, CDR3 protein. A D gene is named only where the DNA matches it firmly. Expanded clones are given a class, and other clones once, few, many or no size at all.

NA | TRBJ2-1 | TRBV28 | NA | 13 | TGTGCCAGCAGCCGAGATGTAATCGGTGAGCAGTTCTTC | CASSRDVIGEQFF
NA | TRBJ1-4 | TRBV15 | NA | 16 | TGTGCCACCAGCAGAGAGTTGGGGCAGGGATGGGAAAAACTGTTTTTT | CATSRELGQGWEKLFF
TRBD2 | TRBJ2-1 | TRBV5-4 | NA | 17 | TGTGCCAGCAGCTCGGCAGCGGGGGGTCCACCTTACAATGAGCAGTTCTTC | CASSSAAGGPPYNEQFF
TRBD1 | TRBJ2-1 | TRBV7-3 | NA | 15 | TGTGCCAGCAGCTTAAGCCAGGGGGCGTACAATGAGCAGTTCTTC | CASSLSQGAYNEQFF
NA | TRBJ1-6 | TRBV6-5 | NA | 14 | TGTGCCAGCAGTTACGGTTCGATGAGGGACACCCTCCACTTT | CASSYGSMRDTLHF
TRBD1 | TRBJ1-2 | TRBV7-9 | NA | 15 | TGTACCAGCAGCGCTGGGACAGGGGGCGGCTATGGCTACACCTTC | CTSSAGTGGGYGYTF
TRBD2 | TRBJ2-1 | TRBV15 | NA | 14 | TGTGCCACCAGCCTCTGGACTAGCGGGGGTGAGCAGTTCTTC | CATSLWTSGGEQFF
NA | TRBJ1-5 | TRBV7-9 | NA | 14 | TGTGCCAGCAGCCACGCGGATAGCAATCAGCCCCAGCATTTT | CASSHADSNQPQHF
NA | TRBJ1-1 | TRBV5-6 | NA | 14 | TGTGCCAGCAGCAAAGGGGACACCCACACTGAAGCTTTCTTT | CASSKGDTHTEAFF
TRBD1 | TRBJ1-2 | TRBV5-5 | NA | 14 | TGTGCCAGCAGCCGGACAGGGGGCAACTATGGCTACACCTTC | CASSRTGGNYGYTF
TRBD2 | TRBJ2-2 | TRBV4-3 | NA | 19 | TGCGCCAGCAGCCAAGATCAGAGTAGCGGGGGGCCAGGGACCGGGGAGCTGTTTTTT | CASSQDQSSGGPGTGELFF
NA | TRBJ2-7 | TRBV30 | NA | 14 | TGTGCCTGGAGTGGAGACAGGCGCTCCTACGAGCAGTACTTC | CAWSGDRRSYEQYF
NA | TRBJ2-2 | TRBV27 | once | 15 | TGTGCCACTTTGGAGGGCCCCACGAACACCGGGGAGCTGTTTTTT | CATLEGPTNTGELFF
NA | TRBJ1-2 | TRBV19 | NA | 15 | TGTGCCAGTAGTATAGGGGTCCTGGAGGGGCGCGGCTACACCTTC | CASSIGVLEGRGYTF
NA | TRBJ2-1 | TRBV11-1 | once | 12 | TGTGCCAGCAGCTTGTCCCCGCGAGAGCAGTTCTTC | CASSLSPREQFF
TRBD1 | TRBJ1-5 | TRBV19 | once | 15 | TGTGCCAGCAGAGACGGACAGGGGTGGAATCAGCCCCAGCATTTT | CASRDGQGWNQPQHF
NA | TRBJ2-2 | TRBV19 | NA | 13 | TGTGCCAGTAACGCGGGTAACACCGGGGAGCTGTTTTTT | CASNAGNTGELFF
TRBD1 | TRBJ1-2 | TRBV19 | NA | 15 | TGTGCCAGTAACCTTGTCACAGGGGGCTTGGATGGCTACACCTTC | CASNLVTGGLDGYTF
NA | TRBJ2-1 | TRBV4-3 | NA | 17 | TGCGCCAGCAGCCGGGGGGAAGGCGGCCTAGATTACAATGAGCAGTTCTTC | CASSRGEGGLDYNEQFF
NA | TRBJ1-5 | TRBV27 | NA | 16 | TGTGCCAGCAGTTTATCAGGGGGTTGGGGCAATCAGCCCCAGCATTTT | CASSLSGGWGNQPQHF
NA | TRBJ1-1 | TRBV19 | NA | 12 | TGTGCCACCCGAGCGGGTGAGACTGAAGCTTTCTTT | CATRAGETEAFF
TRBD2 | TRBJ2-2 | TRBV27 | NA | 14 | TGTGCCAGCAGTTGGGGACGGGGGGCCGGGGAGCTGTTTTTT | CASSWGRGAGELFF
NA | TRBJ2-1 | TRBV11-2 | NA | 13 | TGTGCCAGCAGCTGGACTGTGCTCAATGAGCAGTTCTTC | CASSWTVLNEQFF
NA | TRBJ1-1 | TRBV4-1 | NA | 15 | TGCGCCAGCAGCCAAGTGGGGGGGGGTCGGACTGAAGCTTTCTTT | CASSQVGGGRTEAFF
NA | TRBJ2-1 | TRBV7-3 | NA | 15 | TGTGCCAGCAGCTTAACTCCGAGCTCCTACAATGAGCAGTTCTTC | CASSLTPSSYNEQFF
NA | TRBJ1-1 | TRBV4-1 | NA | 14 | TGCGCCAGCAGCCAAGGAGGGAGAAACACTGAAGCTTTCTTT | CASSQGGRNTEAFF
TRBD1 | TRBJ1-1 | TRBV7-8 | NA | 18 | TGTGCCAGCAGCTACATGATTGAAGACAGGGAACTGGACACTGAAGCTTTCTTT | CASSYMIEDRELDTEAFF
NA | TRBJ1-1 | TRBV7-2 | NA | 15 | TGTGCCAGCAGCTTAGGTTGGGGCACTCTACCTGAAGCTTTCTTT | CASSLGWGTLPEAFF
TRBD1 | TRBJ2-3 | TRBV2 | few | 15 | TGTGCCAGCAGGCCACAGGGGGCGCCGGGAGATACGCAGTATTTT | CASRPQGAPGDTQYF
TRBD2 | TRBJ2-5 | TRBV4-2 | NA | 14 | TGTGCCAGCAGCCAAGTTGGGGGGGTGGAGACCCAGTACTTC | CASSQVGGVETQYF
TRBD1 | TRBJ2-1 | TRBV7-8 | NA | 15 | TGTGCCAGCAGCCTCAGACAGGGCTCCTACAATGAGCAGTTCTTC | CASSLRQGSYNEQFF
NA | TRBJ2-7 | TRBV19 | once | 14 | TGTGCCAGTAGTACCAACCGGGACACCTACGAGCAGTACTTC | CASSTNRDTYEQYF
TRBD1 | TRBJ2-2 | TRBV15 | NA | 17 | TGTGCCACCAGCAGAGCCGGGACAGGGCTGAACACCGGGGAGCTGTTTTTT | CATSRAGTGLNTGELFF
TRBD1 | TRBJ2-7 | TRBV9 | NA | 16 | TGTGCCAGCAGCCCAGAGGGACAGCGTAGGGACTACGAGCAGTACTTC | CASSPEGQRRDYEQYF
NA | TRBJ1-1 | TRBV4-1 | NA | 14 | TGCGCCAGCAGCCAAGAGGGCAGGGGCCCTGAAGCTTTCTTT | CASSQEGRGPEAFF
TRBD2 | TRBJ2-3 | TRBV6-4 | NA | 16 | TGTGCCAGCAGTGACTGGACTAGCTCTAGCACAGATACGCAGTATTTT | CASSDWTSSSTDTQYF
TRBD2 | TRBJ2-7 | TRBV27 | NA | 15 | TGTGCCAGCAGCCCGAGGACTAGCGGGGTCTCCGAGCAGTACTTC | CASSPRTSGVSEQYF
NA | TRBJ2-1 | TRBV7-9 | NA | 15 | TGTGCCAGCAGCTACCCGGGGGTTTCCCGCAATGAGCAGTTCTTC | CASSYPGVSRNEQFF
NA | TRBJ2-3 | TRBV13 | NA | 16 | TGTGCCAGCAGCTTAAATCCGGTTGAGTTGCCAGATACGCAGTATTTT | CASSLNPVELPDTQYF
NA | TRBJ1-2 | TRBV30 | NA | 11 | TGTGCCTGGAGTCCAGATCATGGCTACACCTTC | CAWSPDHGYTF
NA | TRBJ2-3 | TRBV6-1 | NA | 14 | TGTGCCAGCAGTGAAAGGGGGAACACAGATACGCAGTATTTT | CASSERGNTDTQYF
NA | TRBJ1-1 | TRBV7-3 | NA | 16 | TGTGCCAGCAGCTTAAATGCCAGGTCGCAGTATACTGAAGCTTTCTTT | CASSLNARSQYTEAFF